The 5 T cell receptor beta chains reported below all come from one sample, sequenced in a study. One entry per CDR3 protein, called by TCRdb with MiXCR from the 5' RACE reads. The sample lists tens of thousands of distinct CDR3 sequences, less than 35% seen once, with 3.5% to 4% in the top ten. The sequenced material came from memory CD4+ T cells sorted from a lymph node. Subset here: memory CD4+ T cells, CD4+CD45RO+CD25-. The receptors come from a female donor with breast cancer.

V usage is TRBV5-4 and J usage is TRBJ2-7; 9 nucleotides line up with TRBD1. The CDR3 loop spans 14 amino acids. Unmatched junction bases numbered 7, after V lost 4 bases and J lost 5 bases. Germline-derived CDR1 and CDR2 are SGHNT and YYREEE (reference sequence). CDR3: CASSIGTGPNEQYF. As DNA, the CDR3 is TGTGCCAGCAGCATCGGGACAGGGCCCAACGAGCAGTACTTC.

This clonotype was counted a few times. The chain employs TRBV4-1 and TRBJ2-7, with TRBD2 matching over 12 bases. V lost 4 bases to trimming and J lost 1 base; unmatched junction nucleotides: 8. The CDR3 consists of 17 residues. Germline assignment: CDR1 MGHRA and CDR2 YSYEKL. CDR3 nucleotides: TGCGCCAGCAGCCGCCAACTCCTAGCGGGAGGGTCCTACGAGCAGTACTTC. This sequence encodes CASSRQLLAGGSYEQYF.

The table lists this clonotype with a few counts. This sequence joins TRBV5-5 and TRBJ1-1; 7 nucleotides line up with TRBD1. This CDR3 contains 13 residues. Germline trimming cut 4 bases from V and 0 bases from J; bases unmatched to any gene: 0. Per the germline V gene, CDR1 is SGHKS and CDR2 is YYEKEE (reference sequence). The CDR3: CASSGQVNTEAFF. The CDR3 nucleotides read TGTGCCAGCAGCGGACAGGTGAACACTGAAGCTTTCTTT.

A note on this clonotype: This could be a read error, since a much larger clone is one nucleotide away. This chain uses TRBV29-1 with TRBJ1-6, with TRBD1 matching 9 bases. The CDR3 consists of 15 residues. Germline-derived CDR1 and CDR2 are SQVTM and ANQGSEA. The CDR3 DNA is TGCAGAGTCCGGACAGGGGTTAATTTTGATTCACCCCTCCACTTT. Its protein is CRVRTGVNFDSPLHF.

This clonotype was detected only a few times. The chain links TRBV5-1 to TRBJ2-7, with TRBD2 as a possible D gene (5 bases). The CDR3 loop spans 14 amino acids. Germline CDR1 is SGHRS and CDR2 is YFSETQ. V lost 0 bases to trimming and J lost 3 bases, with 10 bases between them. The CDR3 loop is CASSLDGLSYEQYF. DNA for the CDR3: TGCGCCAGCAGCTTGGACGGACTGAGCTACGAGCAGTACTTC.